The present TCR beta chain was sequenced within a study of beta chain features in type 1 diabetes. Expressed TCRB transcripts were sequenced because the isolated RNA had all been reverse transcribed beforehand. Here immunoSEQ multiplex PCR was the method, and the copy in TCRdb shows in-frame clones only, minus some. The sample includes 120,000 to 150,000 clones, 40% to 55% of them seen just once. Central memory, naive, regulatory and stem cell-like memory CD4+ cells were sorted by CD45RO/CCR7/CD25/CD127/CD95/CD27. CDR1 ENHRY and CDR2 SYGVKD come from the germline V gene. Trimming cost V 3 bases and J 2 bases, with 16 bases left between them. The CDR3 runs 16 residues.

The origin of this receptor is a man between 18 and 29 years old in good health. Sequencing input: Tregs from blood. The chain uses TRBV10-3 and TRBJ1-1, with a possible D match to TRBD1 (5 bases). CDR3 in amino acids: CAISDVARGGNTEAFF. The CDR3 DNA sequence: TGTGCCATCAGTGATGTTGCAAGGGGCGGCAACACTGAAGCTTTCTTT.